Described below is a single T cell receptor (beta chain) sequence and its context. Its antigen is not known. These data come from a study of cytomegalovirus exposure and HLA in healthy donors. Overall study context: It was reported in a later analysis that the approximately 110 validation repertoires used the same platform as the approximately 690 first-cohort repertoires. Points from the study as a whole: Reports indicated that the classifier achieved high specificity and sensitivity in diagnosing cytomegalovirus status. According to a subsequent analysis, TCR clusters from the first cohort were inclined to appear together in the 120 validation repertoires. Three chains linked to CMV were shown in vitro to be specific for CMV antigens.

The CDR3 is 17 residues long. V was shortened by 5 bases and J by 3 bases, with 19 bases between the two germline ends. Germline loops: CDR1 LGHNA, CDR2 YNFKEQ. TCRdb's table, derived via immunoSEQ multiplex PCR, lists solely in-frame clones and lacks some. The data contain about 200,000 clones, roughly 86% of them singletons. Material: PBMCs. The receptor comes from a woman aged 18-35 years in good health and CMV-seronegative. The rearrangement uses TRBV4-2 and TRBJ1-4; D may be TRBD1 (6 bases). The CDR3 protein is CASSVQGLHAPNEKLFF. The CDR3 nucleotides read TGTGCCAGCAGCGTACAGGGCCTCCACGCACCTAATGAAAAACTGTTTTTT.